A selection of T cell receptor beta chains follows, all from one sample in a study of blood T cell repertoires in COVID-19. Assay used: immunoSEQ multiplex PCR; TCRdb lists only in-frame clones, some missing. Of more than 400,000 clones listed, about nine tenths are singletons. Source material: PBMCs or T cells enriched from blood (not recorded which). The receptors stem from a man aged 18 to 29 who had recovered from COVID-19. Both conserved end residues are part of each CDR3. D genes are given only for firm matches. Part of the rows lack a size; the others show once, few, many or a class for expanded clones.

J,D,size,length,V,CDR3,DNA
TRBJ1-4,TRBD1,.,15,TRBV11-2,CASSSRTGGSEKLFF,TGTGCCAGCAGCTCGCGGACAGGGGGGAGTGAAAAACTGTTTTTT
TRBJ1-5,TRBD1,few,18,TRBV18,CASSPFYGTGEDNQPQHF,TGTGCCAGCTCACCATTCTATGGGACAGGGGAAGACAATCAGCCCCAGCATTTT
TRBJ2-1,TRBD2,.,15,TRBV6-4,CASSDVAGGPNEQFF,TGTGCCAGCAGTGATGTAGCGGGAGGGCCCAATGAGCAGTTCTTC
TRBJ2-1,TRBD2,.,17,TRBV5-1,CASSLVSGTSGRSVEFF,TGCGCCAGCAGCTTGGTCTCCGGGACTAGCGGGAGGAGCGTTGAGTTCTTC
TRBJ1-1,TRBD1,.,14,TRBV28,CASTATGISTEAFF,TGTGCCAGCACTGCGACAGGGATTAGCACTGAAGCTTTCTTT
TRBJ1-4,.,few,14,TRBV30,CAWSVWGGNEKLFF,TGTGCCTGGAGTGTATGGGGAGGGAATGAAAAACTGTTTTTT
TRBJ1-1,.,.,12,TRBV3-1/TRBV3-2,CASSHPGVEAFF,TGTGCCAGCAGCCACCCAGGGGTTGAAGCTTTCTTT
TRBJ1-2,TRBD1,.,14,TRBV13,CASSSPGQGVGYTF,TGTGCCAGCAGCTCCCCTGGGCAGGGGGTAGGCTACACCTTC
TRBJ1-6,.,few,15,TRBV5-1,CASSLGAAYNSPLHF,TGCGCCAGCAGCTTGGGTGCGGCCTATAATTCACCCCTCCACTTT
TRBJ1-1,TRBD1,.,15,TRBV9,CASSPNRGLGTEAFF,TGTGCCAGCAGCCCCAACAGGGGTTTGGGCACTGAAGCTTTCTTT
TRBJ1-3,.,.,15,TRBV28,CASLVGDNSGNTIYF,TGTGCCAGCTTGGTAGGGGACAACTCTGGAAACACCATATATTTT
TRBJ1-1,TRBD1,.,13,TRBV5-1,CASSSTGEKEAFF,TGCGCCAGCAGCAGCACAGGGGAGAAAGAAGCTTTCTTT
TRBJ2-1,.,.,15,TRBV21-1,CASSVNASGELEQFF,TGTGCCAGCAGCGTAAATGCTAGCGGGGAGTTGGAACAGTTCTTC
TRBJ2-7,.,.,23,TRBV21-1,CASSTLRGGSWFTGLAPTYEQYF,TGTGCCAGCAGCACCCTGCGTGGGGGTAGTTGGTTCACGGGACTAGCGCCTACCTACGAGCAGTACTTC
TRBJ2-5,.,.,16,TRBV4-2,CASSQGVQLGEETQYF,TGTGCCAGCAGCCAAGGGGTTCAACTAGGAGAAGAGACCCAGTACTTC
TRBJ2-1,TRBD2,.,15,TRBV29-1,CSVEGPTSGVNEQFF,TGCAGCGTTGAAGGTCCCACTAGCGGGGTCAATGAGCAGTTCTTC
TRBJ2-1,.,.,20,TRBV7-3,CASWLQTGKGLECSYNEQFF,TGTGCCAGCTGGCTACAGACAGGGAAGGGACTAGAATGCTCCTACAATGAGCAGTTCTTC
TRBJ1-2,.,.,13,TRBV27,CASSLGGALGYTF,TGTGCCAGCAGTTTAGGGGGGGCTTTGGGCTACACCTTC
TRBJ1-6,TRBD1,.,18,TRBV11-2,CASSPWGDRADWFSPLHF,TGTGCCAGCAGCCCCTGGGGGGACAGGGCGGATTGGTTTTCACCCCTCCACTTT
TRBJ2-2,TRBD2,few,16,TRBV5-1,CASSLGTSGSTGELFF,TGCGCCAGCAGCTTGGGGACTAGCGGGAGTACCGGGGAGCTGTTTTTT
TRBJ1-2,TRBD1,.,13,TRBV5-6,CASSSWTGDGYTF,TGTGCCAGCAGCTCATGGACAGGGGACGGCTACACCTTC
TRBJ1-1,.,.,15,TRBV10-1,CASSESLGGGTEAFF,TGCGCCAGCAGTGAGTCGCTGGGCGGGGGCACTGAAGCTTTCTTT
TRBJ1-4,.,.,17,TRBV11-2,CASSLGGGNGGNEKLFF,TGTGCCAGCAGCTTAGGGGGAGGGAATGGTGGTAATGAAAAACTGTTTTTT
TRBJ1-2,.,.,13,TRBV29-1,CSVGNRVGRGYTF,TGCAGCGTCGGAAACAGGGTGGGAAGAGGCTACACCTTC